These 8 T cell receptor beta chains were sequenced from one sample in a study of cytomegalovirus exposure and HLA in healthy donors. The PCR made use of 60 Vbeta and 13 Jbeta primers. The protocol was immunoSEQ multiplex PCR, while the TCRdb copy is restricted to in-frame clones and leaves out a portion. The sample contains approximately 210,000 clones, 87% of which appear only once. The material sequenced was PBMCs. All receptors come from a man between 25 and 39 years old in good health and CMV-seronegative.

The chain uses TRBV2 and TRBJ1-2, with 7 bases lining up with TRBD1. Per the germline V gene, CDR1 is SNHLY and CDR2 is FYNNEI. CDR3 length: 15 residues. V lost 4 bases and J lost 7; bases outside the gene matches: 12. The CDR3 sequence: CASSVGTGDPRGYTF. CDR3 coding DNA: TGTGCCAGCAGTGTCGGTACAGGGGATCCGCGTGGCTACACCTTC.

The J gene is TRBJ2-1, the V gene TRBV5-1; 7 positions agree with TRBD1. Germline CDR1 and CDR2: SGHRS and YFSETQ. V shed 4 bases, J shed 1 base, and the junction held 8 bases outside the gene matches. The CDR3 loop spans 16 amino acids. The CDR3, as DNA: TGCGCCAGCAGCCCCTATACGGGACAGTCCTACAATGAGCAGTTCTTC. Encoded protein: CASSPYTGQSYNEQFF.

The V call is TRBV5-6, the J call TRBJ2-5, with 8 nucleotides matching TRBD2. With the DNA end fitting TRBJ2-7 better, the J assignment may be wrong. CDR1 and CDR2 from the germline V gene are SGHDT and YYEEEE. The CDR3 runs 14 residues. CDR3 region: CASSPGGVSHEQYF. Here the CDR3 DNA reads TGTGCCAGCAGCCCCGGGGGGGTGTCCCACGAGCAGTACTTC.

As regards this clone: Additional DNA sequences in this sample encode the identical CDR3. The chain combines TRBV5-1 with TRBJ2-6; D perhaps matches TRBD2 (6 bases). Looked up from germline, CDR1 is SGHRS and CDR2 is YFSETQ. V lost 0 bases and J 0 bases, leaving 7 bases between the germline ends. The CDR3 extends over 16 amino acids. The DNA of the CDR3 is TGCGCCAGCAGCTTGGTCGGGAGCTCTGGGGCCAACGTCCTGACTTTC. This sequence encodes CASSLVGSSGANVLTF.

This clone was picked up one time. This chain connects TRBV6-6 to TRBJ2-5; TRBD1 is a possible D gene (5 bases). Germline lookup yields CDR1 MNHNY and CDR2 SVGAGI (reference sequence). Trimming left V 4 bases short and J 8 bases short, with 11 bases between. CDR3 size: 12 residues. CDR3 coding DNA: TGTGCCAGCAGTTCGGGCAGGGATACCCAGTACTTC. Its protein is CASSSGRDTQYF.

This chain connects TRBV10-3 to TRBJ2-6, with D possibly TRBD1 on 5 matching bases. The V gene's germline CDR1 is ENHRY and CDR2 SYGVKD. The CDR3 has 16 residues. The germline V and J ends were trimmed by 3 bases and 0 bases, with 9 bases remaining between them. CDR3 amino acids: CAISEQAPSGANVLTF. The CDR3, as DNA: TGTGCCATCAGTGAACAGGCCCCCTCTGGGGCCAACGTCCTGACTTTC.

The CDR3 DNA reads as TGTGCCAGTAGCCCGATAACCACATCTAGCAATCAGCCCCAGCATTTT. Its translation is CASSPITTSSNQPQHF. The gene calls are TRBV19 and TRBJ1-5; D ambiguous. Germline V gene data show CDR1 as LNHDA and CDR2 as SQIVND (reference sequence). The CDR3 extends over 16 amino acids. V lost 6 bases and J lost 0, with 15 bases in between.

This clone was seen more than once but under ten times. The J gene is TRBJ1-1, the V gene TRBV6-1, with 10 nucleotides matching TRBD1. This CDR3 region has 15 residues. The V gene end was trimmed by 5 bases and the J gene end by 6 bases; junction bases not matched to a gene: 9. Per the germline V gene, CDR1 is MNHNS and CDR2 is SASEGT. The CDR3 region is CASSPRQGARAEAFF. The CDR3 DNA sequence: TGTGCCAGCAGTCCCCGACAGGGGGCGCGCGCTGAAGCTTTCTTT.